This T cell receptor (beta chain) was sequenced during a study of T cell responses to AZD1222 COVID-19 vaccine. The table came from immunoSEQ multiplex PCR; TCRdb's copy has only in-frame clones and leaves some out. The sample consists of some 120,000 clones, 80% to 90% of them appearing once. Regarding the study as a whole: The sample set comprised mostly white British donors with more females, and clonal diversity was possibly underestimated. Spike-specific TCRs gained breadth and depth after people received two AZD1222 doses.

Details on this clone: Its antigen is still unknown.

This TCR was sampled from an adult in good health. Sequencing was performed on peripheral blood, taken on day 0 of MenACWY control vaccination.

The CDR3 nucleotides are TGTGCCAGCAGCGTCGTGACTAGCGGGCGAAAGGAGCAGTTCTTC. As protein: CASSVVTSGRKEQFF. The chain has TRBV9 and TRBJ2-1; TRBD2 aligns across 10 bases. The V gene end was trimmed by 2 bases and the J gene end by 10 bases; junction bases not matched to a gene: 9. The CDR3 is 15 amino acids. Looked up from germline, CDR1 is SGDLS and CDR2 is YYNGEE.